Listed below are T cell receptor beta chains from one sample, sequenced in a study of cytomegalovirus exposure and HLA in healthy donors. The repertoire was sequenced with immunoSEQ multiplex PCR; TCRdb's copy has only in-frame clones and lacks some. Here the sample table reports roughly 220,000 clones. Sequencing was done on a sample of PBMCs. The receptors originated from a girl under 10 years old in good health and CMV-seropositive. The CDR3 runs from the conserved cysteine through the conserved F or W. A D gene is named only where the DNA matches it firmly.

length,J,V,D,CDR3,DNA
15,TRBJ2-5,TRBV6-1,TRBD1,CASRERTGGKETQYF,TGTGCCAGCAGGGAGAGGACAGGGGGCAAAGAGACCCAGTACTTC
14,TRBJ1-2,TRBV7-8,NA,CASSLGQAGYGYTF,TGTGCCAGCAGCTTAGGTCAGGCGGGGTATGGCTACACCTTC
16,TRBJ1-5,TRBV4-2,NA,CASSLDGGDPYQPQHF,TGTGCCAGCAGCCTTGACGGGGGAGATCCCTATCAGCCCCAGCATTTT
14,TRBJ2-1,TRBV28,NA,CASSLVGIGGEQFF,TGTGCCAGCAGTTTAGTGGGGATAGGGGGTGAGCAGTTCTTC
16,TRBJ2-1,TRBV7-9,NA,CASSLASREPYNEQFF,TGTGCCAGCAGCTTAGCGTCGAGGGAGCCCTACAATGAGCAGTTCTTC
12,TRBJ2-7,TRBV19,NA,CASSGSTYKQYF,TGTGCCAGTAGCGGGAGTACGTACAAGCAGTACTTC
16,TRBJ1-5,TRBV28,TRBD1,CASSGQVAGSNQPQHF,TGTGCCAGCAGCGGACAGGTAGCAGGGAGCAATCAGCCCCAGCATTTT
14,TRBJ1-4,TRBV7-9,NA,CASSNGQSNEKLFF,TGTGCCAGCAGCAATGGGCAGAGTAATGAAAAACTGTTTTTT
12,TRBJ1-1,TRBV29-1,TRBD1,CSASKATGVAFF,TGCAGCGCTTCAAAAGCTACAGGGGTGGCTTTCTTT
15,TRBJ2-2,TRBV5-1,TRBD2,CASSRGGSSTGELFF,TGCGCCAGCAGCCGTGGCGGGAGTTCTACCGGGGAGCTGTTTTTT
16,TRBJ2-1,TRBV10-1,TRBD2,CASSESSSGRVNEQFF,TGCGCCAGCAGTGAGTCGAGTAGCGGGAGGGTGAATGAGCAGTTCTTC
12,TRBJ1-1,TRBV28,NA,CASSFRRGEAFF,TGTGCCAGCAGTTTCCGTAGGGGGGAAGCTTTCTTT